This T cell receptor beta chain was captured in a study of cytomegalovirus exposure and HLA in healthy donors. The ends lost 1 base at V and 10 bases at J; junction bases unmatched: 2. The CDR3 is 14 amino acids. Germline V gene sequence: CDR1 SEHNR, CDR2 FQNEAQ (reference sequence). Clones were sequenced by immunoSEQ multiplex PCR, and TCRdb holds only the in-frame ones, with some missing. The table includes 150,000 to 200,000 clones, around nine tenths detected once. The sequenced sample was PBMCs. The J gene is TRBJ1-6, the V gene TRBV7-9; the match to TRBD1 covers 9 bases. The TCR sequence derives from a woman aged 25 to 39 in good health and CMV-seronegative. The CDR3 loop is CASSLGDRVSPLHF. The CDR3 region has the DNA TGTGCCAGCAGCTTAGGGGACAGGGTGTCACCCCTCCACTTT.